A selection of T cell receptor beta chains follows, all from one sample in a study of blood T cell repertoires in COVID-19. Generated by immunoSEQ multiplex PCR, the TCRdb table keeps only in-frame clones and is missing some. The sample lists approximately 46,000 clones, approximately 85% occurring once. The specimen was peripheral blood. These receptors came from a human donor in a cohort sampled during active COVID-19. CDR3s include the opening cysteine and the closing phenylalanine or tryptophan. D genes are given only for firm matches. Clone size, where shown, is once, few, many, or a class for clones that have expanded.

d_call	v_call	j_call	cdr3_length	clone_size	cdr3_nt	cdr3_aa
.	TRBV5-5	TRBJ1-4	14	.	TGTGCCAGCAGCTCTCGGGGGGGTGGAGAAAAACTGTTTTTT	CASSSRGGGEKLFF
.	TRBV3-1/TRBV3-2	TRBJ1-5	13	few	TGTGCCAGCAGCCAGCAGGCCGCCCCTCCCCAGCATTTT	CASSQQAAPPQHF
.	TRBV5-4	TRBJ2-5	13	.	TGTGCCAGCAGCCTTAACTACCAAGAGACCCAGTACTTC	CASSLNYQETQYF
TRBD2	TRBV9	TRBJ2-1	16	few	TGTGCCAGCAGCGAGGGCCTTAGCGGGGCATACAATGAGCAGTTCTTC	CASSEGLSGAYNEQFF
TRBD2	TRBV7-6	TRBJ2-7	16	.	TGTGCCAGCAGCGGGGGGCGCAGCGGGGGGGCCGGGGAGCAGTACTTC	CASSGGRSGGAGEQYF
.	TRBV27	TRBJ1-5	15	once	TGTGCCAGCAGTTTAGCGACGGCTAGTAATCAGCCCCAGCATTTT	CASSLATASNQPQHF
.	TRBV6-2/TRBV6-3	TRBJ2-1	14	few	TGTGCCAGCAGCACGGGGGGCGGGGTCGATGAGCAGTTCTTC	CASSTGGGVDEQFF
.	TRBV4-2	TRBJ2-3	14	.	TGTGCCAGCAGCCAAGAAGAGACTGCAGATACGCAGTATTTT	CASSQEETADTQYF
.	TRBV28	TRBJ2-3	13	.	TGTGCCAGCAGTCCCACCCCCGAGGATACGCAGTATTTT	CASSPTPEDTQYF
.	TRBV6-5	TRBJ1-1	13	.	TGTGCCAGCAGTTACGGGAGAAGGACTGAAGCTTTCTTT	CASSYGRRTEAFF
.	TRBV5-1	TRBJ2-5	14	few	TGCGCCAGCAGCCGGGACTCTTCGGCAGAGACCCAGTACTTC	CASSRDSSAETQYF
.	TRBV28	TRBJ2-2	13	.	TGTGCCAGCTCCCCGGGGAACACCGGGGAGCTGTTTTTT	CASSPGNTGELFF
TRBD1	TRBV20-1	TRBJ2-7	13	.	TGCAGTGCTAGTACAGGGGGCAGGTACGAGCAGTACTTC	CSASTGGRYEQYF
TRBD1	TRBV6-5	TRBJ2-5	16	.	TGTGCCAGCAGTTACTCCTCGGACAGGAGAGGGGAGACCCAGTACTTC	CASSYSSDRRGETQYF
.	TRBV7-8	TRBJ1-5	17	.	TGTGCCAGCAGCTTAGGGGATAGGGAGGGGAGCAATCAGCCCCAGCATTTT	CASSLGDREGSNQPQHF
TRBD2	TRBV7-2	TRBJ2-7	16	.	TGTGCCAGCAGCAGAACAGGCGGGGGGGGCGCCTACGAGCAGTACTTC	CASSRTGGGGAYEQYF
.	TRBV7-2	TRBJ1-5	14	.	TGTGCCAGCAGCCCGGGGGGGGGAGGAAAGCCCCAGCATTTT	CASSPGGGGKPQHF
.	TRBV28	TRBJ1-4	15	.	TGTGCCAGCACCCTGACAGGTGTGGCTAATGAAAAACTGTTTTTT	CASTLTGVANEKLFF